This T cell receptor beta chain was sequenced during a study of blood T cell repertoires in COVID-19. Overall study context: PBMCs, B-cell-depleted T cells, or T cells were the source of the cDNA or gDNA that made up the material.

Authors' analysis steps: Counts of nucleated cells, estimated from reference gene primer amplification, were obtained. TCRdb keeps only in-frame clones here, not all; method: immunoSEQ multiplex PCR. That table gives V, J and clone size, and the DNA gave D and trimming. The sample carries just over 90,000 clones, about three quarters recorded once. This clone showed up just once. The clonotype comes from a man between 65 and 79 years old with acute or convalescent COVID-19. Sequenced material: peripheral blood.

The DNA for the CDR3 is TGTGCCAGCAGCCGTGTACAGGGGAATGAAGCTTTCTTT. Amino acids: CASSRVQGNEAFF. The chain uses TRBV6-5 and TRBJ1-1, with 7 positions matching TRBD1. This CDR3 has 13 amino acids. Germline V gives CDR1 MNHEY, CDR2 SVGAGI. J gave up 7 bases and V 6 bases, and 8 bases lay outside the gene matches.